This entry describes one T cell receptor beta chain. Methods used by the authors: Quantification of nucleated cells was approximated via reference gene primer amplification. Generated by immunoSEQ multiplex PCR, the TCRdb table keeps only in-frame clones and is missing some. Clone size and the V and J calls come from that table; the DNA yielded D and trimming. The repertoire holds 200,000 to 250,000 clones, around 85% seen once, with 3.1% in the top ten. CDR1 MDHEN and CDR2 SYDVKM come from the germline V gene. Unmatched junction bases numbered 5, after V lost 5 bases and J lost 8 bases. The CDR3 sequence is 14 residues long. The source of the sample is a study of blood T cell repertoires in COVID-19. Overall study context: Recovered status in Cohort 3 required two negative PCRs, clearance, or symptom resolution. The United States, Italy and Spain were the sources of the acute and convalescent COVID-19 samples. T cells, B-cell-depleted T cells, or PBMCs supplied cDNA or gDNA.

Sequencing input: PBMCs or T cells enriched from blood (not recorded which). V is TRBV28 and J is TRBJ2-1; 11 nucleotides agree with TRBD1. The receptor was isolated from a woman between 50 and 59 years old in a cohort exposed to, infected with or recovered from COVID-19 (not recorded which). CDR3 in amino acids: CASSAGTGGDEQFF. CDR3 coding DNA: TGTGCCAGCAGTGCGGGGACAGGGGGTGATGAGCAGTTCTTC.